The rows below give T cell receptor beta chains drawn from one sample of a study of T cells after yellow fever vaccination. In TCRdb, the 5' RACE reads were re-called with MiXCR into one record per CDR3 protein. The sample lists 300,000 to 400,000 distinct CDR3 sequences; 8.7% were seen once. The sample was PBMCs, taken on the day of the first yellow fever vaccination. The receptors were gathered from a man aged 18 to 29 who received the YFV17D yellow fever vaccine. The CDR3 runs from the conserved cysteine through the conserved F or W. D genes are given only for firm matches. Clone size is stated in some rows and not others, as once, few, many or a class when expanded.

TRBV7-3,-,TRBJ2-5,-,CASSLSGGVETQYF,TGTGCCAGCAGCTTGTCAGGCGGGGTAGAGACCCAGTACTTC
TRBV19,-,TRBJ1-5,-,CATVTGGAGNQPQHF,TGTGCCACCGTCACCGGGGGGGCCGGCAATCAGCCCCAGCATTTT
TRBV20-1,-,TRBJ2-1,-,CSATARGAYNEQFF,TGCAGTGCTACCGCCAGGGGGGCATACAATGAGCAGTTCTTC
TRBV5-4,-,TRBJ2-1,-,CASSDGTGQAEQFF,TGTGCCAGCAGTGACGGGACGGGGCAGGCTGAGCAGTTCTTC
TRBV6-5,-,TRBJ1-2,few,CASSYQTLDGYTF,TGTGCCAGCAGTTACCAGACACTGGACGGCTACACCTTC
TRBV20-1,-,TRBJ1-2,many,CSARVGDGANYGYTF,TGCAGTGCTAGAGTCGGCGATGGGGCTAACTATGGCTACACCTTC
TRBV4-2,-,TRBJ2-2,few,CASSHGLNTGELFF,TGTGCCAGCAGCCACGGACTGAACACCGGGGAGCTGTTTTTT
TRBV24-1,-,TRBJ2-1,many,CATSDFPGTFGEQFF,TGTGCCACCAGTGATTTCCCCGGAACCTTCGGTGAGCAGTTCTTC
TRBV4-3,-,TRBJ1-6,many,CASSKGGRDGYSPLHF,TGCGCCAGCAGCAAGGGGGGCCGGGACGGATATTCACCCCTCCACTTT
TRBV3-1,-,TRBJ2-7,few,CASSQLSEQYF,TGTGCCAGCAGCCAATTGAGCGAGCAGTACTTC
TRBV29-1,-,TRBJ2-5,-,CSVGGALETQYF,TGCAGCGTAGGAGGGGCTTTGGAGACCCAGTACTTC
TRBV5-6,TRBD2,TRBJ2-5,-,CASSLKLAGGETQYF,TGTGCCAGCAGCTTGAAACTAGCGGGGGGAGAGACCCAGTACTTC
TRBV5-1,TRBD2,TRBJ2-7,few,CASSLGVAGGPGASSYEQYF,TGCGCCAGCAGCTTGGGAGTAGCGGGGGGACCAGGCGCGTCCTCCTACGAGCAGTACTTC
TRBV6-5,-,TRBJ2-5,-,CASSLQGNKEETQYF,TGTGCCAGCAGTTTACAGGGAAATAAGGAAGAGACCCAGTACTTC
TRBV6-2/TRBV6-3,-,TRBJ1-2,-,CASSYSWGAPDYGYTF,TGTGCCAGCAGTTACTCTTGGGGGGCGCCGGACTATGGCTACACCTTC
TRBV6-2/TRBV6-3,-,TRBJ1-4,-,CASSWALDNEKLFF,TGTGCCAGCAGTTGGGCGCTGGATAATGAAAAACTGTTTTTT
TRBV5-1,-,TRBJ2-3,-,CASSLGIAAKNTDTQYF,TGCGCCAGCAGCTTGGGAATAGCCGCAAAGAACACAGATACGCAGTATTTT
TRBV29-1,TRBD2,TRBJ2-1,-,CSVEDQRGLANEQFF,TGCAGCGTTGAAGATCAGAGAGGACTAGCCAATGAGCAGTTCTTC
TRBV3-1,TRBD1,TRBJ2-1,-,CASSQDTWTGHNEQFF,TGTGCCAGCAGCCAAGATACGTGGACAGGACACAATGAGCAGTTCTTC
TRBV5-6,TRBD2,TRBJ2-2,-,CASSLERRGVTGELFF,TGTGCCAGCAGCTTGGAGCGACGGGGGGTTACCGGGGAGCTGTTTTTT
TRBV20-1,-,TRBJ1-5,few,CSARRGWGLNQPQHF,TGCAGTGCTAGACGGGGGTGGGGGCTTAATCAGCCCCAGCATTTT
TRBV2,TRBD2,TRBJ2-7,-,CASTPSGGLYEQYF,TGTGCCAGCACCCCTAGCGGGGGCCTCTACGAGCAGTACTTC
TRBV7-6,-,TRBJ2-2,-,CASSPGQLLTPGELFF,TGTGCCAGCAGCCCCGGACAGCTCCTAACACCCGGGGAGCTGTTTTTT
TRBV11-2,-,TRBJ1-6,few,CASSLGRSYNSPLHF,TGTGCCAGCAGCTTGGGGCGATCCTATAATTCACCCCTCCACTTT
TRBV12-3/TRBV12-4,-,TRBJ2-3,few,CASSSTYDSTDTQYF,TGTGCCAGCAGTTCGACATACGACAGCACAGATACGCAGTATTTT
TRBV6-4,-,TRBJ1-1,few,CASSDYQGSEAFF,TGTGCCAGCAGTGACTATCAGGGGTCTGAAGCTTTCTTT
TRBV9,-,TRBJ2-5,-,CASSVGGRYQETQYF,TGTGCCAGCAGCGTCGGAGGGAGGTACCAAGAGACCCAGTACTTC
TRBV21-1,-,TRBJ1-2,-,CASSKGGVTRGIYGYTF,TGTGCCAGCAGCAAAGGCGGGGTTACTAGGGGGATCTATGGCTACACCTTC
TRBV29-1,-,TRBJ1-2,few,CSVDRTAIPHGYTF,TGCAGCGTTGACCGGACAGCCATTCCCCATGGCTACACCTTC
TRBV10-3,-,TRBJ2-3,many,CASGSTDTQYF,TGTGCCAGCGGGTCCACAGATACGCAGTATTTT
TRBV12-3/TRBV12-4,-,TRBJ1-6,few,CASSLAAGRLNSPLHF,TGTGCCAGCAGTTTAGCAGCAGGGAGGCTTAATTCACCCCTCCACTTT
TRBV12-3/TRBV12-4,-,TRBJ1-2,-,CASSSLLKLYGYTF,TGTGCCAGCAGTTCCTTACTGAAGCTCTATGGCTACACCTTC
TRBV29-1,-,TRBJ1-4,-,CSVEGARTDNEKLFF,TGCAGCGTTGAGGGGGCCCGGACCGATAATGAAAAACTGTTTTTT
TRBV12-3/TRBV12-4,-,TRBJ1-4,few,CASSLAQGKLFF,TGTGCCAGCAGTTTAGCTCAGGGAAAACTGTTTTTT
TRBV7-3,TRBD2,TRBJ2-2,few,CASSLKPGGITGELFF,TGTGCCAGCAGCTTAAAACCCGGGGGGATAACCGGGGAGCTGTTTTTT
TRBV5-1,-,TRBJ1-1,few,CASSLGEKNTEAFF,TGCGCCAGCAGCTTAGGGGAAAAGAACACTGAAGCTTTCTTT
TRBV12-5,-,TRBJ2-1,-,CASALPGDSYNEQFF,TGTGCTAGTGCCCTACCAGGGGATTCCTACAATGAGCAGTTCTTC
TRBV7-3,-,TRBJ2-1,-,CASSLGLGRDDEQFF,TGTGCCAGCAGCCTAGGGCTGGGGCGAGACGATGAGCAGTTCTTC
TRBV20-1,-,TRBJ2-5,few,CSARDWTGETQYF,TGCAGTGCTAGAGATTGGACCGGAGAGACCCAGTACTTC
TRBV6-5,-,TRBJ1-6,-,CASSYANRRGSPLHF,TGTGCCAGCAGTTACGCTAATCGTAGGGGTTCACCCCTCCACTTT
TRBV5-1,TRBD1,TRBJ1-1,-,CASSFTGVYTEAFF,TGCGCCAGCAGCTTTACAGGGGTGTACACTGAAGCTTTCTTT